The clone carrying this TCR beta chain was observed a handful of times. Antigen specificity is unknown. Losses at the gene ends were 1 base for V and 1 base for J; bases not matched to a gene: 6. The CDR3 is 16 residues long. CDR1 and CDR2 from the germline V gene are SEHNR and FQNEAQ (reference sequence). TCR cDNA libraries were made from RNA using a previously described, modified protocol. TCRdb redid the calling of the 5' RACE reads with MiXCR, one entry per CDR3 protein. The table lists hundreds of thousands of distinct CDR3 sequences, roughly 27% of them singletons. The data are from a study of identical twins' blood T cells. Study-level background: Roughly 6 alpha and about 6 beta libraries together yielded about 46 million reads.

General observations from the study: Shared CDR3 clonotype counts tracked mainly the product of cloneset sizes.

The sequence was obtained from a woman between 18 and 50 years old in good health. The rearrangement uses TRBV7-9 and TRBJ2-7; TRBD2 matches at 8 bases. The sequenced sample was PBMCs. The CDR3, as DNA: TGTGCCAGCAGCTTAGTATCCAGCGGGAGATCCTACGAGCAGTACTTC. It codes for CASSLVSSGRSYEQYF.